The present T cell receptor beta chain was sequenced within a study of shared clonotypes between healthy human individuals. The CDR3 is made up of 14 amino acids. Germline V gene data show CDR1 as MGHDK and CDR2 as SYGVNS. V lost 1 base, J lost 3 bases, and 7 bases lay in between. This clone was detected a few times. Its antigen is unknown. Other DNA sequences in the sample encode the same CDR3. Study-wide findings and caveats: Only blood was sampled, and tissue TCR repertoires likely differ from blood ones. Generation probabilities were higher for clonotypes shared across all four sorted-subset donors than for unshared ones. Naive subsets generally exceeded memory subsets in estimated richness.

CD4+ cells yielded CD45RA+ naive and CD45RA-negative memory subsets. Repertoires were generated with immunoSEQ multiplex PCR, while TCRdb's copy carries only in-frame clones and drops some. The sample lists over a million clones, 70% to 80% occurring once. The rearrangement joins TRBV25-1 to TRBJ1-5; no definite D call. The clonotype comes from a man aged 18 to 29 in good health. Some clones in this sample may be carry-over from other donors' samples. The sequenced sample consisted of memory CD4+ T cells from PBMCs. The sample's subset: CD45RA-negative fraction. The CDR3 here is CASSEWTVNQPQHF. DNA of the CDR3: TGTGCCAGCAGTGAATGGACGGTCAATCAGCCCCAGCATTTT.